This TCR beta chain was sequenced in a study of blood T cell repertoires in COVID-19. Whole-study context: Samples came from the United States, Italy and Spain, spanning acute and convalescent COVID-19.

Germline CDR1 SGDLS, CDR2 YYNGEE. The CDR3 has 16 amino acids. V shed 4 bases, J shed 4 bases, and the junction held 6 bases outside the gene matches. Original data processing: Nucleated cell counts were estimated from reference gene primer amplification. This table comes from immunoSEQ multiplex PCR, and its TCRdb copy is limited to in-frame clones, with some not included. The D gene and trimming were derived from the DNA, and the V and J assignments and clone size from that table. This sample has hundreds of thousands of clones, with more than 75% found just once. The V and J genes are TRBV9 and TRBJ2-2; 11 bases match TRBD2. Material: peripheral blood. The TCR sequence derives from a man of 80 years or more with acute or convalescent COVID-19. The CDR3 loop is CASSLLAGGGTGELFF. The CDR3, as DNA: TGTGCCAGCAGCCTTCTAGCGGGAGGTGGCACCGGGGAGCTGTTTTTT.